Listed below are T cell receptor beta chains from one sample, sequenced in a study of blood T cell repertoires in COVID-19. Libraries were prepared by immunoSEQ multiplex PCR; TCRdb keeps only in-frame clonotypes and omits some of them. The table includes 110,000 to 150,000 clones, around 81% detected once. The sequencing input was PBMCs or T cells enriched from blood (not recorded which). Receptors were obtained from a woman aged 40-49 years who had recovered from COVID-19. Each CDR3 is given with its conserved first and last residue. The D gene is left open where the match is weak. Clone size is given for some rows only: seen once, a few or many times, or a class if the clone is expanded.

>TRBV30|15|TRBD2|TRBJ2-1|-
TGTGCCTGGAGTGTAAAGCGGGGGGTATACAATGAGCAGTTCTTC
CAWSVKRGVYNEQFF
>TRBV3-1/TRBV3-2|16|TRBD2|TRBJ2-5|-
TGTGCCAGCAGCCATCCCTCCGGGGGGGGGAGGGAGACCCAGTACTTC
CASSHPSGGGRETQYF
>TRBV3-1/TRBV3-2|14|-|TRBJ1-4|-
TGTGCCAGCAGCCAGGGAGTCGATAATGAAAAACTGTTTTTT
CASSQGVDNEKLFF
>TRBV5-1|15|TRBD1|TRBJ1-3|-
TGCGCCAGCAGCTTGACCGGGACAGGGGGGGACACCATATATTTT
CASSLTGTGGDTIYF
>TRBV5-4|15|-|TRBJ1-4|-
TGTGCCAGCAGCCCGCATGGCCTTGGAGTAGAAAAACTGTTTTTT
CASSPHGLGVEKLFF
>TRBV29-1|13|TRBD2|TRBJ2-1|once
TGCAGCGTCTCTAGCGGGGGGGACAATGAGCAGTTCTTC
CSVSSGGDNEQFF
>TRBV29-1|12|-|TRBJ1-1|once
TGCAGCGTCCCGGGGGGACATGATGAAGCTTTCTTT
CSVPGGHDEAFF
>TRBV5-1|16|TRBD2|TRBJ2-1|-
TGCGCCAGCAGCTTGGTTGATAGGACTAGTAACAATGAGCAGTTCTTC
CASSLVDRTSNNEQFF
>TRBV5-1|15|-|TRBJ2-7|-
TGCGCCAGCAGCTTGGGGCAGGGAAATTCCTACGAGCAGTACTTC
CASSLGQGNSYEQYF
>TRBV10-2|13|-|TRBJ1-5|once
TGCGCCAGCAGTGAGAACAGGGCTCAGCCCCAGCATTTT
CASSENRAQPQHF
>TRBV20-1|11|-|TRBJ1-1|-
TGCAGCGCCACTGAGGCGACTGAAGCTTTCTTT
CSATEATEAFF
>TRBV3-1/TRBV3-2|12|-|TRBJ1-1|-
TGTGCCAGCAGCCTGGGAGGACCGGAAGCTTTCTTT
CASSLGGPEAFF
>TRBV19|13|-|TRBJ1-5|-
TGTGCCAGTAGTATCCAGGGCGGTCAGCCCCAGCATTTT
CASSIQGGQPQHF
>TRBV29-1|14|-|TRBJ1-5|-
TGCAGCGTTAAAGCGGGGAACAGCAATCAGCCCCAGCATTTT
CSVKAGNSNQPQHF
>TRBV18|15|TRBD1|TRBJ2-3|-
TGTGCCAGCTCACCAAGTCAGGGGGCGGCTGATACGCAGTATTTT
CASSPSQGAADTQYF
>TRBV20-1|15|-|TRBJ2-1|once
TGCAGTGCTAGTGCACTAGCCTCTCTAGGGAATGAGCAGTTCTTC
CSASALASLGNEQFF
>TRBV3-1/TRBV3-2|15|-|TRBJ1-6|-
TGTGCCAGCAAGGACAGTCTAAATTATAATTCACCCCTCCACTTT
CASKDSLNYNSPLHF
>TRBV6-5|13|-|TRBJ2-1|-
TGTGCCAGCAGTCCCCCAGGGGACAATGAGCAGTTCTTC
CASSPPGDNEQFF
>TRBV2|12|-|TRBJ1-1|-
TGTGCCAGCACCGCCGATAGCACTGAAGCTTTCTTT
CASTADSTEAFF
>TRBV6-2/TRBV6-3|15|-|TRBJ2-7|once
TGTGCCAGCAGTTACGGGCCGGGGGTTGGTTACGAGCAGTACTTC
CASSYGPGVGYEQYF
>TRBV4-1|15|-|TRBJ2-2|-
TGCGCCAGCAGTTTAGGGGGAGTTAAGACCGGGGAGCTGTTTTTT
CASSLGGVKTGELFF
>TRBV6-4|17|TRBD1|TRBJ1-6|once
TGTGCCAGCAGTGACTCAATTTTGGGACAGGACAATTCACCCCTCCACTTT
CASSDSILGQDNSPLHF
>TRBV2|14|-|TRBJ1-1|-
TGTGCCAGCAGTGAGGTCAGGGGCGGCACTGAAGCTTTCTTT
CASSEVRGGTEAFF
>TRBV7-9|13|-|TRBJ2-5|-
TGTGCCAGCAGCTCCGGGTTTCAAGAGACCCAGTACTTC
CASSSGFQETQYF
>TRBV5-1|13|-|TRBJ2-7|-
TGCGCCAGCAGCTTGGAGGACACGGCTACGACCTACTTC
CASSLEDTATTYF
>TRBV9|15|-|TRBJ1-4|-
TGTGCCAGCAGCGCGGGTCCAGATTCAAATGAAAAACTGTTTTTT
CASSAGPDSNEKLFF
>TRBV3-1/TRBV3-2|16|TRBD2|TRBJ2-5|-
TGTGCCAGCAGCCGTATAGGACTAGCGGGACAAGAGACCCAGTACTTC
CASSRIGLAGQETQYF